The present T cell receptor (beta chain) was sequenced within a study of T cell responses to AZD1222 COVID-19 vaccine. Notes on this clone: Antigen: not known.

The CDR3 totals 15 residues. Germline assignment: CDR1 SGHTS and CDR2 YDEGEE. V lost 3 bases, J lost 1 base, and 14 bases lay in between. General study findings and limits: Increases in Spike-specific TCR breadth and depth were seen after two AZD1222 doses. Donors were mostly white British, more females; clonal diversity possibly underestimated. Per reports, nearly half of all spike-specific TCRs target regions that are unmutated in variants.

Pooled in the analysis were second doses at about 4 or about 12 weeks. Assay: immunoSEQ multiplex PCR; the TCRdb copy retains only in-frame clones and omits some. This sample has approximately 130,000 clones, with about nine tenths found just once. This receptor was obtained from an adult who received the AZD1222 COVID-19 vaccine. The sample consisted of peripheral blood, taken 28 days after the second AZD1222 dose. The rearrangement joins TRBV5-8 to TRBJ2-7; D perhaps matches TRBD2 (6 bases). The CDR3 nucleotides are TGTGCCAGCAGCTCCCTGTCTAGCGCATCCTACGAGCAGTACTTC. This gives the protein CASSSLSSASYEQYF.